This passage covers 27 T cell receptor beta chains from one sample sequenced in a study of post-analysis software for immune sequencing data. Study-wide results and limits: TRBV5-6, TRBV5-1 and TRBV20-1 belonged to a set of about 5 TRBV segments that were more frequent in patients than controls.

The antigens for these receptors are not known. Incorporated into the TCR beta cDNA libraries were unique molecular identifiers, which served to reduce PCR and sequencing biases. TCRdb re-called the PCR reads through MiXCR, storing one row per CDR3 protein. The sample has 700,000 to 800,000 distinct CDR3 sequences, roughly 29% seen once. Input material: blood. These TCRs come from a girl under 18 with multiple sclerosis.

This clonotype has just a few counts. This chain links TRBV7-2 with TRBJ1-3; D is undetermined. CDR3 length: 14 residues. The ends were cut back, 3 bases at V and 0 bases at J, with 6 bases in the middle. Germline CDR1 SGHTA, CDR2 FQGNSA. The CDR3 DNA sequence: TGTGCCAGCAGCTTCTCCAACTCTGGAAACACCATATATTTT. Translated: CASSFSNSGNTIYF.

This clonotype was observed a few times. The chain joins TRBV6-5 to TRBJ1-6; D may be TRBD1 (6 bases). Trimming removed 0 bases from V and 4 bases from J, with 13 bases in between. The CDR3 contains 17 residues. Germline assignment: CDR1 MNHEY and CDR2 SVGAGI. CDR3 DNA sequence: TGTGCCAGCAGTTACTCTTGGCCAGGGGCGTATAATTCACCCCTCCACTTT. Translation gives CASSYSWPGAYNSPLHF.

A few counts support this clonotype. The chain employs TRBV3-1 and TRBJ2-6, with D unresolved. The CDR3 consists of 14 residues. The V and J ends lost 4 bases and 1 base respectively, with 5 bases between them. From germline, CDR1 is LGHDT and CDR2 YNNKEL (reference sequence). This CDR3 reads CASSPQSGANVLTF. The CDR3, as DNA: TGTGCCAGCAGCCCCCAGTCTGGGGCCAACGTCCTGACTTTC.

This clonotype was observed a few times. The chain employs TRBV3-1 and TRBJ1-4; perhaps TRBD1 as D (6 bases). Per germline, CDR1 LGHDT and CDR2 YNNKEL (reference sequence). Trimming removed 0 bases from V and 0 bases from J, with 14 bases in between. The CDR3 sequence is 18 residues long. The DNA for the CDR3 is TGTGCCAGCAGCCAAGAAAGGACAGCAGGTGCAACTAATGAAAAACTGTTTTTT. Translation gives CASSQERTAGATNEKLFF.

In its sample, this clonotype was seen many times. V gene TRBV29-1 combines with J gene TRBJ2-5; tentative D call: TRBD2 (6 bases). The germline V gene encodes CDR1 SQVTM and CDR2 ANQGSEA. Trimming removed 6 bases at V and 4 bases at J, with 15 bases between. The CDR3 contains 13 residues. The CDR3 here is CSVALGAGETQYF. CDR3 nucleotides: TGCAGCGTGGCACTTGGAGCGGGAGAGACCCAGTACTTC. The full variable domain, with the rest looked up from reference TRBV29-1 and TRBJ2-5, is SAVISQKPSRDICQRGTSLTIQCQVDSQVTMMFWYRQQPGQSLTLIATANQGSEATYESGFVIDKFPISRPNLTFSTLTVSNMSPEDSSIYLCSVALGAGETQYFGPGTRLLVL.

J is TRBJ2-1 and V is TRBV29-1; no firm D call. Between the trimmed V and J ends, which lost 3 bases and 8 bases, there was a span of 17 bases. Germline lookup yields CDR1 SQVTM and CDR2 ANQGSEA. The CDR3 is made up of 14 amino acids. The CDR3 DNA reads TGCAGCGTTGATAGGTTTCTGGCATCCGATGAGCAGTTCTTC. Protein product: CSVDRFLASDEQFF.

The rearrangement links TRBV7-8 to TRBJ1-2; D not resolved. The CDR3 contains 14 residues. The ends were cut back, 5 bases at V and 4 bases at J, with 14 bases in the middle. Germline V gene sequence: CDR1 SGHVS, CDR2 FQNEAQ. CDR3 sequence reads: CASSPGVTTYGYTF. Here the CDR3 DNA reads TGTGCCAGCAGCCCAGGCGTTACCACCTATGGCTACACCTTC. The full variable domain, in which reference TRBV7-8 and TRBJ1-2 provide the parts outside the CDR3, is GAGVSQSPRYKVAKRGQDVALRCDPISGHVSLFWYQQALGQGPEFLTYFQNEAQLDKSGLPSDRFFAERPEGSVSTLKIQRTQQEDSAVYLCASSPGVTTYGYTFGSGTRLTVV.

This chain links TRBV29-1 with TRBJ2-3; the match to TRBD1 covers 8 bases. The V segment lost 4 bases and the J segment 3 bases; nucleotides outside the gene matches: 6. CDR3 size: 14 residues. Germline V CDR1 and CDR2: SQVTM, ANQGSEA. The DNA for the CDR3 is TGCAGCGTTGGCCGACAGGGGTTGACAGATACGCAGTATTTT. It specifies CSVGRQGLTDTQYF.

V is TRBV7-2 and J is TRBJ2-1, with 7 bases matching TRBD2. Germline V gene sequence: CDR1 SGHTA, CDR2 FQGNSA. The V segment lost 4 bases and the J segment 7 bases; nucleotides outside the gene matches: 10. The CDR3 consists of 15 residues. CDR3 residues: CASSSGRIFGNEQFF. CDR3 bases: TGTGCCAGCAGCTCCGGGAGGATCTTCGGGAATGAGCAGTTCTTC.

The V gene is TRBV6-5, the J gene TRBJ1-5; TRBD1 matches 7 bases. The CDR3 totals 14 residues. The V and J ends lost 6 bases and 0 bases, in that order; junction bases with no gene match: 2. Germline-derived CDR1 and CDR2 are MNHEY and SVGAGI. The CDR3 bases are TGTGCCAGCAGACGACAGGGTAGCAATCAGCCCCAGCATTTT. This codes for CASRRQGSNQPQHF.

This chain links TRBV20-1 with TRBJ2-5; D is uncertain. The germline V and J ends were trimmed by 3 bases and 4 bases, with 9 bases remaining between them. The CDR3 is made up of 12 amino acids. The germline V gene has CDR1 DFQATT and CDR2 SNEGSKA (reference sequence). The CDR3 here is CSASWRGETQYF. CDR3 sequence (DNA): TGCAGTGCTAGTTGGCGTGGAGAGACCCAGTACTTC.

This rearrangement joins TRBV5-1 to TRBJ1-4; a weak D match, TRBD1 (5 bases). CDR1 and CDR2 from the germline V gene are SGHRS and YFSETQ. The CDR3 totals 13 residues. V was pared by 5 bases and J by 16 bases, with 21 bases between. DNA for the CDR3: TGCGCCAGCAGTAGGGGACGCGCAGATACGCAGTTTTTT. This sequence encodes CASSRGRADTQFF. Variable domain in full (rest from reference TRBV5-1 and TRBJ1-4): KAGVTQTPRYLIKTRGQQVTLSCSPISGHRSVSWYQQTPGQGLQFLFEYFSETQRNKGNFPGRFSGRQFSNSRSEMNVSTLELGDSALYLCASSRGRADTQFFGSGTQLSVL.

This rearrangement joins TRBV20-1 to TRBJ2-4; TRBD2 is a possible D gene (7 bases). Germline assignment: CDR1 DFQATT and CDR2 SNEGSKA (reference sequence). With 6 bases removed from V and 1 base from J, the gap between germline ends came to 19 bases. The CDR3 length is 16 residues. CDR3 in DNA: TGCAGTGCCGTCTCCTTTGCGGGGGCTGCCAAAAACATTCAGTACTTC. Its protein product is CSAVSFAGAAKNIQYF.

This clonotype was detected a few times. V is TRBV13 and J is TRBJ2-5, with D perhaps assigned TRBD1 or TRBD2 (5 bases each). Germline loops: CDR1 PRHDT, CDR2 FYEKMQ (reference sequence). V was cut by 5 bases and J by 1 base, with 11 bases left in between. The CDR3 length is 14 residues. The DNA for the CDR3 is TGTGCCAGCAGCCAGGGACCGTTCCAAGAGACCCAGTACTTC. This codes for CASSQGPFQETQYF.

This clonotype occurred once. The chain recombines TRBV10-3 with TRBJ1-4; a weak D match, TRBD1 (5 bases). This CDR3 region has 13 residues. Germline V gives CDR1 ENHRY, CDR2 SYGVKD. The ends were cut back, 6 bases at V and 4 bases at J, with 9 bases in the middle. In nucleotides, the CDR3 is TGTGCCATCAGGTGGGACCTTAATGAAAAACTGTTTTTT. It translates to CAIRWDLNEKLFF.

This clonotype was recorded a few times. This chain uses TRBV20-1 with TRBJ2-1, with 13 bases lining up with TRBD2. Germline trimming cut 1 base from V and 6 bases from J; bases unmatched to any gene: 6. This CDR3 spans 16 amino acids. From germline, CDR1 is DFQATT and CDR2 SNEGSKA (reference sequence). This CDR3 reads CSARGLRLAGGNEQFF. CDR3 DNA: TGCAGTGCTAGAGGTCTCCGACTAGCGGGAGGCAATGAGCAGTTCTTC.

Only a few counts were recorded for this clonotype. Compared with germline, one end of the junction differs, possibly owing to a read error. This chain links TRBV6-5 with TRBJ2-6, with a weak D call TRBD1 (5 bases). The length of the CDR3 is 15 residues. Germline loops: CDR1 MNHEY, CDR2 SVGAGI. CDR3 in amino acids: CASSRRSSGANVLTF. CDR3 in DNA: TGTGCCAGCAGTCGCCGAAGCTCTGGGGCCAACGTGCTGACTTTC.

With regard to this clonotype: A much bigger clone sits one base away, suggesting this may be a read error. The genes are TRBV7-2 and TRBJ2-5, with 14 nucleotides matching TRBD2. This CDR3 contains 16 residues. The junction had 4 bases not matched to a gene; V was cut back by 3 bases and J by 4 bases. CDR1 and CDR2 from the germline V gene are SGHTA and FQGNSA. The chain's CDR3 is CASSFAGTSGGETQYF. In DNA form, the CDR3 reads TGTGCCAGCAGCTTCGCCGGGACTAGCGGGGGAGAGACCCAGTACTTC.

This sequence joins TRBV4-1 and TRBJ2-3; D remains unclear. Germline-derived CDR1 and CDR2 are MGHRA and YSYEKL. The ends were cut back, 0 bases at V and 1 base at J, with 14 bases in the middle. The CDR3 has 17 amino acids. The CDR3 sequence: CASSQDVPGWGTDTQYF. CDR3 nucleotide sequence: TGCGCCAGCAGCCAAGACGTCCCCGGCTGGGGCACAGATACGCAGTATTTT.

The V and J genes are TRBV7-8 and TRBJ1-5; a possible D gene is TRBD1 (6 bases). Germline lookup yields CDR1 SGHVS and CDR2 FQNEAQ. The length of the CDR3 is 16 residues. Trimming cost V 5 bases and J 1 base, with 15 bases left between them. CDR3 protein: CASSLLGARSNQPQHF. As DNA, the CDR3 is TGTGCCAGCAGCCTGTTGGGGGCCAGGAGCAATCAGCCCCAGCATTTT.

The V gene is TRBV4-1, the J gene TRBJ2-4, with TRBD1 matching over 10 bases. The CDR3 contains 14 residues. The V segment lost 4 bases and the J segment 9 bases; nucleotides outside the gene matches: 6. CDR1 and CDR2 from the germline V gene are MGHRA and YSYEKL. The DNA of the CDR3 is TGCGCCAGCAGCCCGGGACAGGGGCGTACCATTCAGTACTTC. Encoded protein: CASSPGQGRTIQYF.

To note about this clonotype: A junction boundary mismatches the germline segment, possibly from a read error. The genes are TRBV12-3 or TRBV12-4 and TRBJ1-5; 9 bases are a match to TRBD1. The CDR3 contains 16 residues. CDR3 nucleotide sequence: TGTGCCGGCAGTTCCCGGACAGGGGAAGGCAATCAGCCCCAGCATTTT. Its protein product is CAGSSRTGEGNQPQHF.

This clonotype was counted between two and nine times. The CDR3 nucleotides are TGTGCCAGCAGTCCGGGACAGGGAGATCAGCCCCAGCATTTT. Translating gives CASSPGQGDQPQHF. The J gene is TRBJ1-5, the V gene TRBV7-9; TRBD1 aligns across 9 bases. CDR1 SEHNR and CDR2 FQNEAQ come from the germline V gene (reference sequence). J gave up 5 bases and V 6 bases, and 5 bases lay outside the gene matches. The CDR3 contains 14 residues.

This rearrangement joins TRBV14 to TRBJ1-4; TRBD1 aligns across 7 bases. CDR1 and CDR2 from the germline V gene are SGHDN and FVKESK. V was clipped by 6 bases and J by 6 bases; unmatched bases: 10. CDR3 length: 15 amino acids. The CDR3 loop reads CASRVGTARDEKLFF. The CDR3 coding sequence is TGTGCCAGCAGAGTCGGGACAGCGCGTGATGAAAAACTGTTTTTT.

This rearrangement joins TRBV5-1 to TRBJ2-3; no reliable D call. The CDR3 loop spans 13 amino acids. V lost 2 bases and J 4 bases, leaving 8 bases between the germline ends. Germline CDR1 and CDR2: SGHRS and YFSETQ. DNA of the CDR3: TGCGCCAGCAGCTTTAACCGCGCAGATACGCAGTATTTT. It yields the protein CASSFNRADTQYF.

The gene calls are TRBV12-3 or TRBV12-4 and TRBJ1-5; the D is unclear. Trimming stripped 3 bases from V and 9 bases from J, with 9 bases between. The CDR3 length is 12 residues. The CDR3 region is CASSFSPLPQHF. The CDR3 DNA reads TGTGCCAGCAGTTTCTCCCCCTTGCCCCAGCATTTT.

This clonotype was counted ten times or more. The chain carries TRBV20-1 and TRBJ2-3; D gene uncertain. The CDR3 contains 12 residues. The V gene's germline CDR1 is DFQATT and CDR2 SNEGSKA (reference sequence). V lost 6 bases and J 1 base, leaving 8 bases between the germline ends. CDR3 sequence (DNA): TGCAGTGCACGGGTCGGCACAGATACGCAGTATTTT. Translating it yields CSARVGTDTQYF.